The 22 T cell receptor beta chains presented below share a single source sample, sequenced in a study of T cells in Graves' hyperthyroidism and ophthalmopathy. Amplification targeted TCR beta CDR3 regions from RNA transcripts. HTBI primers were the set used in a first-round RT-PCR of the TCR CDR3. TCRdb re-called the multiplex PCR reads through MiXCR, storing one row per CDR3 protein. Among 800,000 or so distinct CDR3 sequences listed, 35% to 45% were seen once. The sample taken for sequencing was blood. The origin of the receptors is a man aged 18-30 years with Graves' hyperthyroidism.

CDR3 nucleotide sequence: TGCAGTGCTAGGGACAGACAGGGTCCCATCTCTGGAAACACCATATATTTT. This codes for CSARDRQGPISGNTIYF. This sequence joins TRBV20-1 and TRBJ1-3; the match to TRBD1 covers 7 bases. Germline assignment: CDR1 DFQATT and CDR2 SNEGSKA (reference sequence). V shed 3 bases and J 0 bases; nucleotides not matched to a gene: 11. The CDR3 length is 17 residues.

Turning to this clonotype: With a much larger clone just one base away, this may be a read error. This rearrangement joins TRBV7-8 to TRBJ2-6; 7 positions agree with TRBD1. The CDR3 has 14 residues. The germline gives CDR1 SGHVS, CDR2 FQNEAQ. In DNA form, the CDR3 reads TGTTCCAGCAGCTTAACGGCGACAGGGAACGTCCTGACTTTC. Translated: CSSSLTATGNVLTF.

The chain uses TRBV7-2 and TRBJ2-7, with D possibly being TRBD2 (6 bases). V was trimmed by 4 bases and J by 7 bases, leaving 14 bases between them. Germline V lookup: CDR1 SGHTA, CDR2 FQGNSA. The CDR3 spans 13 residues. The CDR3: CASSSPGVDEQYF. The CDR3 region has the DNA TGTGCCAGCAGCTCACCGGGGGTGGATGAGCAGTACTTC. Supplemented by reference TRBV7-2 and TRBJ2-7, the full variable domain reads GAGVSQSPSNKVTEKGKDVELRCDPISGHTALYWYRQSLGQGLEFLIYFQGNSAPDKSGLPSDRFSAERTGGSVSTLTIQRTQQEDSAVYLCASSSPGVDEQYFGPGTRLTVT.

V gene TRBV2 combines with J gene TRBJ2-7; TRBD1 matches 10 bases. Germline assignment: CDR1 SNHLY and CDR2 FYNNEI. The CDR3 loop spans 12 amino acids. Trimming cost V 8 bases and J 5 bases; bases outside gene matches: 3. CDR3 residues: CASPGTGDEQYF. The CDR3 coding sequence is TGTGCCAGCCCCGGGACAGGGGACGAGCAGTACTTC.

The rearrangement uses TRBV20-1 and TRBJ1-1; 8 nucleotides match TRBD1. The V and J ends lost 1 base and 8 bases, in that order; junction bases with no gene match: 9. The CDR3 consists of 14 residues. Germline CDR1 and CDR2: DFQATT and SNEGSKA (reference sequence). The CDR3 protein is CSARASDRAAEAFF. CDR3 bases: TGCAGTGCTAGAGCCTCGGACAGGGCTGCCGAAGCTTTCTTT.

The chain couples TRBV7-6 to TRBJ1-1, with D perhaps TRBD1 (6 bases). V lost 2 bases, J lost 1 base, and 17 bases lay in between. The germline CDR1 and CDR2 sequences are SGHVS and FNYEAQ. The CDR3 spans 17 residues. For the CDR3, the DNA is TGTGCCAGCAGCTTATCCCTAGCGGGGGCTCGGAACACTGAAGCTTTCTTT. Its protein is CASSLSLAGARNTEAFF.

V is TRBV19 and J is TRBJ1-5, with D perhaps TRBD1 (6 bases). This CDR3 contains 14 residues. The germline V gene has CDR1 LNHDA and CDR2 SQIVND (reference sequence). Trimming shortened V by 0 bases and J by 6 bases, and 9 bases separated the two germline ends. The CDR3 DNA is TGTGCCAGTAGTATAGAAGGGGGAGGTCAGCCCCAGCATTTT. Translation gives CASSIEGGGQPQHF. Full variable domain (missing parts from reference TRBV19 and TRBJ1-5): DGGITQSPKYLFRKEGQNVTLSCEQNLNHDAMYWYRQDPGQGLRLIYYSQIVNDFQKGDIAEGYSVSREKKESFPLTVTSAQKNPTAFYLCASSIEGGGQPQHFGDGTRLSIL.

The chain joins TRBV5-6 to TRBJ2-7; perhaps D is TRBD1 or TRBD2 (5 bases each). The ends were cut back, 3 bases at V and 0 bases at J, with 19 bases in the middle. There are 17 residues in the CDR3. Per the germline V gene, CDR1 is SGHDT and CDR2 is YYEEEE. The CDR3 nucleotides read TGTGCCAGCAGCTCCCCCCCGGGACCCCGGAGCTCCTACGAGCAGTACTTC. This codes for CASSSPPGPRSSYEQYF.

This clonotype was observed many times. CDR3 DNA sequence: TGTGCCAGTAGGGGGACAGGGCGTAGCAATCAGCCCCAGCATTTT. Amino acids: CASRGTGRSNQPQHF. This rearrangement joins TRBV19 to TRBJ1-5; 9 bases are shared with TRBD1. The germline V gene has CDR1 LNHDA and CDR2 SQIVND (reference sequence). The V and J ends lost 6 bases and 0 bases, in that order; junction bases with no gene match: 3. CDR3 size: 15 residues.

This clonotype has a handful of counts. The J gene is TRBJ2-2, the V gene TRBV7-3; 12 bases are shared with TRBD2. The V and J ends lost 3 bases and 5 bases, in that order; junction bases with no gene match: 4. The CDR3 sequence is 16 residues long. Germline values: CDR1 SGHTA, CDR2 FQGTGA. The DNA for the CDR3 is TGTGCCAGCAGCTTGGATCTAGCGGGAGGGACCGGGGAGCTGTTTTTT. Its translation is CASSLDLAGGTGELFF.

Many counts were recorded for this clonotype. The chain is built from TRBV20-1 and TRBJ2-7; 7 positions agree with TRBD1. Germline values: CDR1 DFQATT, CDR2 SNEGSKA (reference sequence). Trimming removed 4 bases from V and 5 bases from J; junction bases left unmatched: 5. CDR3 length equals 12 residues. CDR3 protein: CSANTGTDEQYF. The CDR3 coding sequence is TGCAGTGCTAATACCGGGACAGACGAGCAGTACTTC.

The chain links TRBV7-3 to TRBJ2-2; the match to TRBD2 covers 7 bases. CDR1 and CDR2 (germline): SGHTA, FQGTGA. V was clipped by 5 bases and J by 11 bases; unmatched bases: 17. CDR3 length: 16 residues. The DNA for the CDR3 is TGTGCCAGCAGCCCGACCGCACTAGGGAGGGGATCCGAGCTGTTTTTT. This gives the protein CASSPTALGRGSELFF.

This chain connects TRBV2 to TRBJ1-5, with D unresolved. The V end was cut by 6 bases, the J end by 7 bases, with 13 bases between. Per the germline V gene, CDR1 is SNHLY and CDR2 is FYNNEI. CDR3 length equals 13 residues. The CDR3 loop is CASSSGMGQPQHF. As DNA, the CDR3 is TGTGCCAGCAGCTCCGGTATGGGACAGCCCCAGCATTTT.

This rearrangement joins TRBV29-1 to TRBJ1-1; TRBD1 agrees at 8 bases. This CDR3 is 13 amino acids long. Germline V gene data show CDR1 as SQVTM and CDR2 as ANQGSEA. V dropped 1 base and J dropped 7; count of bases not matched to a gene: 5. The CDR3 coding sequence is TGCAGCGTTGAAGGGACAGGGCAAGGTGAAGCTTTCTTT. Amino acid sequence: CSVEGTGQGEAFF.

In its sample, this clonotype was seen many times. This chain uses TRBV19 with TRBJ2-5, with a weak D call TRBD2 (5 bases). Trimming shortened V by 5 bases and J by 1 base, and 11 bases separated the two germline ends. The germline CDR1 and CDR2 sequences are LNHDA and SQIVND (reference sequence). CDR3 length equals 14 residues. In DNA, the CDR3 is TGTGCCAGTAGTGACCAGCGGCGCCAAGAGACCCAGTACTTC. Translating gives CASSDQRRQETQYF.

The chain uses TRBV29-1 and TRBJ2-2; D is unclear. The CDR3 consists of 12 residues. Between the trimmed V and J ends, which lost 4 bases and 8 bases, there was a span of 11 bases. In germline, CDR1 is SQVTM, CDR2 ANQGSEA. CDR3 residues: CSVALYLGELFF. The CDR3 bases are TGCAGCGTTGCTCTCTACCTGGGGGAGCTGTTTTTT.

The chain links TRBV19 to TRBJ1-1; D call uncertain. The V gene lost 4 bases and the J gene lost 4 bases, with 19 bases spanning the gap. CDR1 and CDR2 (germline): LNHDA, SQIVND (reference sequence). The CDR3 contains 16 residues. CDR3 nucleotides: TGTGCCAGTAGTAAGGGTGGTGGGGTTTTAGGCACTGAAGCTTTCTTT. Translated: CASSKGGGVLGTEAFF.

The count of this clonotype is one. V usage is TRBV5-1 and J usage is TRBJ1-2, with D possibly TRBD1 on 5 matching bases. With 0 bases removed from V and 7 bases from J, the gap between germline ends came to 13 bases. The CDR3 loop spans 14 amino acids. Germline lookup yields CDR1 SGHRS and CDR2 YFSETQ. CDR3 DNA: TGCGCCAGCAGCTTGGTGGCAGGGTCGAGTGGCTACACCTTC. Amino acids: CASSLVAGSSGYTF. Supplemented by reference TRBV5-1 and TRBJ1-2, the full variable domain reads KAGVTQTPRYLIKTRGQQVTLSCSPISGHRSVSWYQQTPGQGLQFLFEYFSETQRNKGNFPGRFSGRQFSNSRSEMNVSTLELGDSALYLCASSLVAGSSGYTFGSGTRLTVV.

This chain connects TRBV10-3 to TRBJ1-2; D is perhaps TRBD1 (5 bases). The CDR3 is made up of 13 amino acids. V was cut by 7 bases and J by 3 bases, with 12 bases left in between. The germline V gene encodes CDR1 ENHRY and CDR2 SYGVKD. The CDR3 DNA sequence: TGTGCCATCACCTACGGAGGGGACTATGGCTACACCTTC. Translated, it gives CAITYGGDYGYTF.

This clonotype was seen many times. The CDR3 coding sequence is TGTGCCAGCAGCTACCGACAGATCGGGGAGCTGTTTTTT. Protein sequence: CASSYRQIGELFF. V is TRBV7-2 and J is TRBJ2-2; TRBD1 might be the D (5 bases). Trimming removed 4 bases from V and 7 bases from J, with 10 bases in between. Germline V gene data show CDR1 as SGHTA and CDR2 as FQGNSA. This CDR3 comprises 13 residues.

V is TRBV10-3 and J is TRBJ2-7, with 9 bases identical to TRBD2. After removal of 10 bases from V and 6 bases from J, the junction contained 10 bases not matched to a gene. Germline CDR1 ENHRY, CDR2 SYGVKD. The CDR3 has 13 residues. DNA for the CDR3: TGTGCCACTAGCGGGACTGCGAATTTCGAGCAGTACTTC. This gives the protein CATSGTANFEQYF.

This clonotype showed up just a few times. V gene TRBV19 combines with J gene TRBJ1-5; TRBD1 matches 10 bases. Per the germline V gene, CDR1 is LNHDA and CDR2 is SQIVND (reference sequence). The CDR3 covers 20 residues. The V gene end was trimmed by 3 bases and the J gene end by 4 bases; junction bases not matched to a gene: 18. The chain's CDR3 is CASSIFYATGGRMGNQPQHF. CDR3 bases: TGTGCCAGTAGTATTTTCTACGCGACAGGGGGCCGGATGGGGAATCAGCCCCAGCATTTT.